The clone carrying this T cell receptor beta chain has only a few counts. The data stem from a study of blood T cell repertoires in COVID-19. Overall study: Collection of acute and convalescent COVID-19 samples took place in the United States, Italy and Spain. T cells, B-cell-depleted T cells, or PBMCs supplied cDNA or gDNA.

CDR3 length: 13 amino acids. V was clipped by 6 bases and J by 3 bases; unmatched bases: 3. Germline CDR1 is LNHDA and CDR2 is SQIVND (reference sequence). Seattle's enrolled individuals joined amid active infection and were then monitored longitudinally. How the authors handled the data: Nucleated cell counts were estimated from reference gene primer amplification. TCRdb keeps only in-frame clones here, not all; method: immunoSEQ multiplex PCR. The D gene and trimming were derived from the DNA, and the V and J assignments and clone size from that table. Of some 300,000 clones listed, about 87% are singletons.

The TCR sequence derives from a woman aged 45-65 years with COVID-19, enrolled during active disease. The chain couples TRBV19 to TRBJ1-2; 8 nucleotides line up with TRBD1. The source material was peripheral blood. CDR3 nucleotide sequence: TGTGCCAGTAGGCAGGGGGCCGACTATGGCTACACCTTC. It specifies CASRQGADYGYTF.